The source of this TCR beta chain is a study of shared clonotypes between healthy human individuals. The CDR3 runs to 13 residues. Germline CDR1 ENHRY, CDR2 SYGVKD. The V and J ends lost 2 bases and 14 bases, in that order; junction bases with no gene match: 9. Only in-frame clones appear in the TCRdb table, and some are missing; sequencing was by immunoSEQ multiplex PCR. The sample records 2 million or so clones, roughly 94% being singletons. Sequenced sample: naive CD4+ T cells sorted from blood. Subset specified: CD45RA+ positively selected. The receptor comes from a man younger than 35 in good health. V gene TRBV10-3 combines with J gene TRBJ1-1; 9 nucleotides line up with TRBD1. In nucleotides, the CDR3 is TGTGCCATCAGTGAGAGGGTCACACAGGGGGCCTTCTTT. This translates into CAISERVTQGAFF.